These T cell receptor beta chains were read from a single sample in a study of T cell repertoires in cytomegalovirus infection. One entry per CDR3 protein results from TCRdb running MiXCR on the reads. The sample yields more than 85,000 distinct CDR3 sequences, about 28% seen once. Antigen specificity for these receptors is unknown. The sample consisted of CD8+ T cells from cultured PBMCs, taken from culture after CMV antigen stimulation. All receptors derive from a human donor in good health (CMV status not recorded). Some clones in this sample may be carry-over from other donors' samples. Both conserved end residues are trimmed from each CDR3. Clone size appears in some rows only: once, few, many, or a class for an expanded clone.

V: TRBV7-2; size: medium-sized; CDR3: ASSFRQGLYEQY
V: TRBV5-1; size: once; CDR3: ASSLDAAAYRETQY
V: TRBV13; size: .; CDR3: ASSPAFGLGEEMSPDTQY
V: TRBV19; size: .; CDR3: ASSPDTGSSGNTIY
V: TRBV18; size: few; CDR3: ASSPTLETQY
V: TRBV7-8; size: medium-sized; CDR3: ASSPTGTWVENTEAF
V: TRBV7-8; size: many; CDR3: ASSFGANEQF
V: TRBV2; size: .; CDR3: ASSGYYNEQF
V: TRBV7-9; size: .; CDR3: ASTRQGESGNTIY
V: TRBV5-1; size: .; CDR3: ASSGDSLSGANVLT
V: TRBV4-1; size: .; CDR3: ASSQGLAGRATGELF
V: TRBV7-3; size: few; CDR3: ASSLNGQRGTEAF
V: TRBV7-9; size: .; CDR3: ASTTPPRIHEQY
V: TRBV29-1; size: .; CDR3: SVEQVSNYGYT
V: TRBV6-8; size: .; CDR3: ANSPWGTGELF
V: TRBV27; size: .; CDR3: ASSLSISGNEQF
V: TRBV12-3/TRBV12-4; size: many; CDR3: ASSLAWSLNYEQY
V: TRBV6-2/TRBV6-3; size: once; CDR3: ASSYSTETISYEQY
V: TRBV14; size: few; CDR3: ASSQDGVTYEQY
V: TRBV11-2; size: many; CDR3: ASSLDPPLELF
V: TRBV7-9; size: few; CDR3: ASSLENYGYT
V: TRBV12-3/TRBV12-4; size: .; CDR3: ASSFITGAGFGTEAF
V: TRBV4-2; size: many; CDR3: ASSQEVAGQSTDTQY
V: TRBV7-6; size: .; CDR3: ASSSRGSPDTGELF
V: TRBV7-9; size: .; CDR3: ASTHTTQPLNEQF
V: TRBV4-1; size: .; CDR3: ASSQFLGESGNTIY
V: TRBV5-8; size: many; CDR3: ASIGPGDTEAF
V: TRBV7-6; size: many; CDR3: ASSSLAGGRNEQF
V: TRBV20-1; size: .; CDR3: RARALTGNNEQF
V: TRBV12-3/TRBV12-4; size: many; CDR3: ASSGQGMGYGYT
V: TRBV7-8; size: many; CDR3: ASSLYGYEQY
V: TRBV29-1; size: .; CDR3: SVGEASSLNTEAF
V: TRBV7-3; size: few; CDR3: ASSLGPASGYT
V: TRBV6-1; size: few; CDR3: ASRPGSGGTEAF
V: TRBV19; size: few; CDR3: ASSSLGLATYNEQF
V: TRBV18; size: few; CDR3: ASSPQTGGMTGELF
V: TRBV6-8; size: .; CDR3: ASAQWDTERDSNQPQH
V: TRBV7-8; size: many; CDR3: ASSPPQGHGVETQY
V: TRBV10-2; size: .; CDR3: ASSDLSSGNTIY
V: TRBV12-3/TRBV12-4; size: .; CDR3: ASNLRLAAETQY
V: TRBV12-3/TRBV12-4; size: .; CDR3: ASSSAGGQGVETQY
V: TRBV6-6; size: once; CDR3: ASSGTGGGEKLF
V: TRBV4-1; size: .; CDR3: ASSQNPSDGTEAF
V: TRBV20-1; size: .; CDR3: SARGTAQETQY
V: TRBV6-2/TRBV6-3; size: .; CDR3: ASSYSEGPKNIQY
V: TRBV7-8; size: few; CDR3: ASSLGEGLGYT
V: TRBV7-2; size: few; CDR3: ASTSGLAGGYSYNEQF
V: TRBV7-8; size: many; CDR3: ASSTRTGGIETQY
V: TRBV5-6; size: few; CDR3: ASSLPGRGDNEQY
V: TRBV27; size: .; CDR3: ASMPGGWTEAF
V: TRBV7-9; size: .; CDR3: ASSGSGTGESYNEQF
V: TRBV12-3/TRBV12-4; size: many; CDR3: ASSSDRGFPTNEKLF
V: TRBV7-6; size: many; CDR3: ASSSSGASTDTQY
V: TRBV28; size: .; CDR3: ASSFSRGAHEQY
V: TRBV6-1; size: .; CDR3: ASSEGWPSGGKDNEQF
V: TRBV20-1; size: .; CDR3: SAGDRDYSYEQY
V: TRBV12-3/TRBV12-4; size: .; CDR3: ASSSSETQY